This T cell receptor (beta chain) appears in the sequencing data of a study of shared T cell receptors in the human thymus. The data were produced by immunoSEQ multiplex PCR, yet TCRdb's version contains in-frame clones alone and is incomplete. The table shows 700,000 or so clones, with approximately 83% occurring only once. In germline, CDR1 is MNHEY, CDR2 SVGAGI. Trimming pared 0 bases from V and 10 bases from J, leaving 13 bases between. This CDR3 region has 14 residues. This sample was also put to use in a study of human thymus T cells. From that paper: Blood and thymic repertoires both appeared biased in V and J gene usage. Related studies noted strongly shared thymic repertoires across unrelated people.

Source material: thymocytes. This chain joins TRBV6-5 and TRBJ2-1; D remains ambiguous. The sequence derives from a girl in the first two years of life with a congenital heart defect. The DNA for the CDR3 is TGTGCCAGCAGTTACTCGTCGGGTATTGGGGAGCAGTTCTTC. This sequence encodes CASSYSSGIGEQFF.